The clone carrying this TCR beta chain was picked up many times. The antigen is not known. This sample stems from a study of molecular identifiers for immune sequencing clone quantification. Study-level results: Jurkat TCR RNA from one cell was spiked into approximately 1 million naive cells, and it was reportedly detectable there.

Making the bulk TCR libraries relied on previously described methods and listed TCR primers. TCRdb recomputed calls from the PCR reads with MiXCR, one row per CDR3 protein. Of around 470,000 distinct CDR3 sequences listed, 20% to 25% are singletons. The clonotype was recovered from a human donor in good health. Some libraries in this study had Jurkat cell RNA spiked in. Sequencing was done on a sample of naive CD8+ T cells from blood, with Jurkat cell RNA spiked in. This sample's subset: FACS-sorted CD8+CD4-CCR7+CD45RA+ naive T cells.

The CDR3 sequence is CASSLIGGGAYEQYF. CDR3 nucleotides: TGTGCCAGCAGCTTAATCGGCGGGGGGGCCTACGAGCAGTACTTC. The V gene is TRBV7-9, the J gene TRBJ2-7; TRBD2 agrees at 9 bases. Germline CDR1 and CDR2: SEHNR and FQNEAQ (reference sequence). V gave up 2 bases and J gave up 2 bases; unmatched junction bases: 4. CDR3 length: 15 residues.